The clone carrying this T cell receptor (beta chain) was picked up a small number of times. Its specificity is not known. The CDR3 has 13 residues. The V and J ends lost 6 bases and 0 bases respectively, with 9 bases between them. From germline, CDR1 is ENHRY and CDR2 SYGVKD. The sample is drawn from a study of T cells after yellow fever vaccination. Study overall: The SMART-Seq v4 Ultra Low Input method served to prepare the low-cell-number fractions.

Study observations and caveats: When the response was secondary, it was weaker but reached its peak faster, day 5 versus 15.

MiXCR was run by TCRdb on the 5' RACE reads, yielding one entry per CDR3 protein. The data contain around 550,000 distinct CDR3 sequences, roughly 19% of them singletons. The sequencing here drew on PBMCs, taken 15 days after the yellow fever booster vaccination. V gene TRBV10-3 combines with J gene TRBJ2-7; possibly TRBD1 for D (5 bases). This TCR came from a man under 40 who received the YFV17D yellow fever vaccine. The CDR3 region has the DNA TGTGCCATCAGGGAAGACAGCTCCTACGAGCAGTACTTC. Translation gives CAIREDSSYEQYF.